One and the same sample provided the 18 T cell receptor beta chains below, sequenced in a study of beta chain features in type 1 diabetes (dated by TCRdb to the late 2010s). Beyond this particular receptor, the publication reports: A moderate but significant shortening of TCRB CDR3 length was observed in type 1 diabetes patients in all four CD4+ subsets.

Libraries came from the immunoSEQ multiplex PCR assay. The entire isolated RNA was reverse transcribed using the High Capacity cDNA Reverse Transcription Kit, and thus expressed TCRB transcripts were sequenced. The source is immuneACCESS, and TCRdb retained only in-frame sequences with V and J called. Part of the clones is not carried over; for the studies checked, unresolved V genes explain less than half of this, and the remainder is unexplained. The sample records about 370,000 clones, around 9.6% of which are singletons. Approximately 0.6% of the sample is held by the ten biggest clonotypes. Their specific antigens are unknown. Sequenced sample: central memory CD4+ T cells from blood. These receptors originate from a man aged 25-40 years with type 1 diabetes.

The J gene is TRBJ2-5, the V gene TRBV6-4; D is perhaps TRBD2 (6 bases). V dropped 4 bases and J dropped 5 bases, with 11 bases sitting between them. Germline loops: CDR1 MRHNA, CDR2 SNTAGT. This CDR3 contains 13 residues. As DNA, the CDR3 is TGTGCCAGCAGTGTGAATGGGGGGGAGACCCAGTACTTC. Amino acids: CASSVNGGETQYF.

This clone was recorded a few times. This rearrangement joins TRBV7-8 to TRBJ2-3, with a tentative D call TRBD2 (6 bases). With 5 bases removed from V and 0 bases from J, the gap between germline ends came to 15 bases. The CDR3 length is 16 residues. Per the germline V gene, CDR1 is SGHVS and CDR2 is FQNEAQ. The CDR3 loop reads CASSLRRGSSTDTQYF. The CDR3 DNA is TGTGCCAGCAGCCTTAGGCGGGGTTCTAGCACAGATACGCAGTATTTT. The full variable domain, rest sourced from reference TRBV7-8 and TRBJ2-3, is GAGVSQSPRYKVAKRGQDVALRCDPISGHVSLFWYQQALGQGPEFLTYFQNEAQLDKSGLPSDRFFAERPEGSVSTLKIQRTQQEDSAVYLCASSLRRGSSTDTQYFGPGTRLTVL.

This clone has only a few counts. Here the CDR3 reads CASSLPGVGFEAFF. The CDR3 DNA reads TGTGCCAGCAGCCTCCCCGGGGTCGGGTTCGAAGCTTTCTTT. The rearrangement uses TRBV5-4 and TRBJ1-1, with D unresolved. Trimming removed 4 bases from V and 8 bases from J, with 18 bases in between. The CDR3 totals 14 residues. Germline loops: CDR1 SGHNT, CDR2 YYREEE (reference sequence).

This clone was picked up a small number of times. The chain combines TRBV6-6 with TRBJ1-1, with D uncertain. This CDR3 region has 11 residues. The V end was cut by 3 bases, the J end by 10 bases, with 9 bases between. In germline, CDR1 is MNHNY, CDR2 SVGAGI (reference sequence). The CDR3 reads CASSYRSGAFF. The DNA for the CDR3 is TGTGCCAGCAGTTATAGGTCGGGAGCTTTCTTT.

V usage is TRBV27 and J usage is TRBJ2-1; D unresolved. Trimming took off 2 bases at V and 6 bases at J, with 5 bases between the two ends. This CDR3 is 12 amino acids long. Looked up from germline, CDR1 is MNHEY and CDR2 is SMNVEV (reference sequence). The chain's CDR3 is CASSLNGNEQFF. CDR3 nucleotide sequence: TGTGCCAGCAGTTTAAACGGCAATGAGCAGTTCTTC.

This chain's CDR3 is CATKMGSSGANVLTF. In nucleotides, the CDR3 is TGTGCCACGAAGATGGGGAGCTCTGGGGCCAACGTCCTGACTTTC. The rearrangement uses TRBV19 and TRBJ2-6; perhaps TRBD2 as D (5 bases). The CDR3 covers 15 residues. V was clipped by 10 bases and J by 0 bases, with 13 bases between them. In germline, CDR1 is LNHDA, CDR2 SQIVND (reference sequence).

This sequence joins TRBV28 and TRBJ2-3; possibly TRBD2 for D (5 bases). The CDR3 has 11 residues. Trimming took 8 bases from V and 13 from J, leaving 16 bases between them. Germline loops: CDR1 MDHEN, CDR2 SYDVKM. Here the CDR3 reads CASLGRGNKYF. The CDR3 DNA reads TGTGCCAGCTTAGGTCGAGGGAACAAGTATTTT.

The V and J genes are TRBV7-3 and TRBJ2-1; no reliable D call. The CDR3 spans 11 residues. Trimming cost V 3 bases and J 8 bases, with 5 bases left between them. Germline V gene data show CDR1 as SGHTA and CDR2 as FQGTGA. The DNA for the CDR3 is TGTGCCAGCAGCTTGAGGTATGAGCAGTTCTTC. Translated, it gives CASSLRYEQFF.

This chain joins TRBV11-2 and TRBJ2-1; D is undetermined. Germline assignment: CDR1 SGHAT and CDR2 FQNNGV. With 1 base removed from V and 9 bases from J, the gap between germline ends came to 7 bases. The CDR3 loop spans 12 amino acids. DNA for the CDR3: TGTGCCAGCAGCTTAGCCCCCCCTGAGCAGTTCTTC. It translates to CASSLAPPEQFF.

This clone turned up a few times. The chain is built from TRBV5-6 and TRBJ1-4; 9 bases map to TRBD1. The CDR3 runs to 13 residues. From germline, CDR1 is SGHDT and CDR2 YYEEEE. Germline trimming cut 4 bases from V and 8 bases from J; bases unmatched to any gene: 3. CDR3 in amino acids: CASSRGQGEKLFF. Written as DNA, the CDR3 is TGTGCCAGCAGCCGGGGACAGGGAGAAAAACTGTTTTTT.

This sequence joins TRBV5-4 and TRBJ1-4; D call uncertain. Germline V gives CDR1 SGHNT, CDR2 YYREEE (reference sequence). Trimming removed 0 bases at V and 2 bases at J, with 8 bases between. The CDR3 length is 15 residues. CDR3 coding DNA: TGTGCCAGCAGCTTGGTGGGGTCCACTAATGAAAAACTGTTTTTT. Its translation is CASSLVGSTNEKLFF.

This clone has a handful of counts. The chain combines TRBV29-1 with TRBJ2-7; 9 bases fit TRBD2. The CDR3 length is 14 residues. V shed 5 bases, J shed 9 bases, and the junction held 14 bases outside the gene matches. Looked up from germline, CDR1 is SQVTM and CDR2 is ANQGSEA. For the CDR3, the DNA is TGCAGCGTTTCTTTGACTAGCGGCTTCGAGTCGCAGTACTTC. Translation: CSVSLTSGFESQYF.

The rearrangement joins TRBV30 to TRBJ1-5; 8 bases line up with TRBD1. The trim removed 0 bases at V and 6 bases at J, leaving 7 bases unmatched. Germline CDR1 reads GTSNPN; CDR2 reads SVGIG (reference sequence). The CDR3 length is 15 residues. The CDR3 reads CAWSVGQGAGQPQHF. DNA of the CDR3: TGTGCCTGGAGTGTAGGGCAGGGGGCGGGTCAGCCCCAGCATTTT.

This clone was detected only a few times. The chain employs TRBV7-8 and TRBJ1-1; D gene uncertain. The V and J ends lost 6 bases and 0 bases respectively, with 8 bases between them. CDR3 length: 13 residues. Germline CDR1 and CDR2: SGHVS and FQNEAQ. DNA for the CDR3: TGTGCCAGCAGGTTACAAGTGAACACTGAAGCTTTCTTT. Amino acid sequence: CASRLQVNTEAFF.

There are a few counts of this clone. The chain joins TRBV7-9 to TRBJ2-5, with D perhaps TRBD1 or TRBD2 (5 bases each). Germline CDR1 reads SEHNR; CDR2 reads FQNEAQ (reference sequence). Trimming cost V 3 bases and J 2 bases, with 13 bases left between them. The CDR3 consists of 15 residues. CDR3 loop: CASSFTRGEQETQYF. Written as DNA, the CDR3 is TGTGCCAGCAGCTTTACCCGGGGCGAACAAGAGACCCAGTACTTC.

The chain employs TRBV7-9 and TRBJ1-5, with D perhaps TRBD1 (5 bases). CDR1 and CDR2 from the germline V gene are SEHNR and FQNEAQ (reference sequence). The V end lost 2 bases, the J end lost 5 bases, and 10 bases lay between the germline ends. The CDR3 runs 14 residues. CDR3 DNA: TGTGCCAGCAGCTTACAGGGCATTGATCAGCCCCAGCATTTT. Amino acids: CASSLQGIDQPQHF. Full variable domain (missing parts from reference TRBV7-9 and TRBJ1-5): DTGVSQNPRHKITKRGQNVTFRCDPISEHNRLYWYRQTLGQGPEFLTYFQNEAQLEKSRLLSDRFSAERPKGSFSTLEIQRTEQGDSAMYLCASSLQGIDQPQHFGDGTRLSIL.

This clone has at least ten counts. CDR3 in amino acids: CASSTGSPQQHCEFF. CDR3 DNA sequence: TGTGCCAGCAGTACCGGTAGTCCCCAACAACACTGCGAGTTCTTC. The genes are TRBV5-4 and TRBJ2-1; D is unclear. The CDR3 is made up of 15 amino acids. The germline V gene has CDR1 SGHNT and CDR2 YYREEE (reference sequence). Trimming took 5 bases from V and 14 from J, leaving 26 bases between them.

This clone was seen only a few times. The chain uses TRBV28 and TRBJ1-5, with D unresolved. The germline gives CDR1 MDHEN, CDR2 SYDVKM. V shed 3 bases and J shed 1 base, with 10 bases lying between them. The CDR3 covers 15 residues. The CDR3: CASSLGGESNQPQHF. CDR3 coding DNA: TGTGCCAGCAGTTTGGGCGGGGAAAGCAATCAGCCCCAGCATTTT.